These 7 T cell receptor beta chains originate from one sample sequenced in a study of T cell clonality in common variable immunodeficiency. TCRdb's table, derived via immunoSEQ multiplex PCR, lists solely in-frame clones and lacks some. The sample presents tens of thousands of clones, none singletons. The specimen was peripheral blood mononuclear cells. The receptors here all came from a person between 18 and 69 years old in good health.

The chain's CDR3 is CASSMTGVNTEAFF. The part of the CDR3 DNA that was read is TGTGCCAGCAGCATGACAGGGGTGAACACTGAA. V usage is TRBV11-1 and J usage is TRBJ1-1; 8 bases fit TRBD1. The DNA ends 3 residues before the CDR3 does, and the rest of the CDR3 is filled in from the germline J gene. Germline CDR1 is SGHAT and CDR2 is FQDESV (reference sequence). V lost 5 bases and J lost 0; bases outside the gene matches: 2. CDR3 length equals 14 residues.

This clone appeared many times. Read sequence stops 3 residues before the CDR3 end, and the germline J gene provides the missing end. The chain recombines TRBV5-6 with TRBJ1-6; D unresolved. The CDR3 spans 15 residues. The V end lost 3 bases, the J end lost 8 bases, and 15 bases lay between the germline ends. Germline V gene data show CDR1 as SGHDT and CDR2 as YYEEEE. The CDR3 is CASSSQRPADSPLHF. The sequenced part of the CDR3 DNA is TGTGCCAGCAGCTCACAGAGACCGGCCGATTCACCC.

The sample holds many counts of this clone. Sequencing ends 3 residues short of the CDR3 end; the germline J gene provides the rest. The chain recombines TRBV12-3 or TRBV12-4 with TRBJ2-7; D not resolved. CDR3 length: 14 residues. Trimming stripped 6 bases from V and 0 bases from J, with 12 bases between. Incomplete CDR3 DNA: TGTGCCAGCAGCACCCCCAGGAGCTCCTACGAG. Protein sequence: CASSTPRSSYE. The full CDR3 sequence reads CASSTPRSSYEQYF.

A few counts support this clone. The read gets to within 3 residues of the CDR3 end, and the germline J gene fills in the rest. The chain uses TRBV11-1 and TRBJ2-7; possibly TRBD1 for D (6 bases). From germline, CDR1 is SGHAT and CDR2 FQDESV (reference sequence). With 2 bases removed from V and 1 base from J, the gap between germline ends came to 12 bases. This CDR3 is built from 15 residues. The sequenced part of the CDR3 DNA is TGTGCCAGCAGCTTAATAGGGGGTGTTTCCTACGAG. Amino acids: CASSLIGGVSYE. The CDR3, in full, reads CASSLIGGVSYEQYF.

This clone was counted many times. The CDR3 is CAWSVGDTQYF. Incomplete CDR3 DNA: TGTGCCTGGAGTGTGGGCGATACG. V usage is TRBV30 and J usage is TRBJ2-3; D is uncertain. The read terminates 3 residues before the CDR3 end, so the remaining end is supplied by the germline J gene. Germline CDR1 reads GTSNPN; CDR2 reads SVGIG (reference sequence). The V gene lost 0 bases and the J gene lost 6 bases, with 4 bases spanning the gap. The CDR3 totals 11 residues.

This clone appeared many times. The CDR3 is cut off 3 residues early in the read; its end comes from the germline J gene. The rearrangement uses TRBV12-5 and TRBJ2-7; D not resolved. Trimming removed 4 bases at V and 0 bases at J, with 13 bases between. The CDR3 length is 15 residues. From germline, CDR1 is LGHNT and CDR2 FRNRAP. The sequenced CDR3 bases are TGTGCTAGTGGTTCCCCTCAGGCTAACTCCTACGAG. Protein sequence: CASGSPQANSYE. The CDR3 in full is CASGSPQANSYEQYF.

This clone has at least ten counts. Coverage ceases 3 residues before the CDR3 finishes, and the germline J gene fills in the end. The V gene is TRBV5-1, the J gene TRBJ2-5; D possibly corresponds to TRBD2 (7 bases). Deletions cut 4 bases from V and 2 bases from J, with 15 bases between. The V gene's germline CDR1 is SGHRS and CDR2 YFSETQ. The CDR3 length is 15 residues. CDR3 loop: CASSPGGGGQETQYF. CDR3 bases read: TGCGCCAGCAGCCCTGGAGGGGGGGGACAAGAGACC.